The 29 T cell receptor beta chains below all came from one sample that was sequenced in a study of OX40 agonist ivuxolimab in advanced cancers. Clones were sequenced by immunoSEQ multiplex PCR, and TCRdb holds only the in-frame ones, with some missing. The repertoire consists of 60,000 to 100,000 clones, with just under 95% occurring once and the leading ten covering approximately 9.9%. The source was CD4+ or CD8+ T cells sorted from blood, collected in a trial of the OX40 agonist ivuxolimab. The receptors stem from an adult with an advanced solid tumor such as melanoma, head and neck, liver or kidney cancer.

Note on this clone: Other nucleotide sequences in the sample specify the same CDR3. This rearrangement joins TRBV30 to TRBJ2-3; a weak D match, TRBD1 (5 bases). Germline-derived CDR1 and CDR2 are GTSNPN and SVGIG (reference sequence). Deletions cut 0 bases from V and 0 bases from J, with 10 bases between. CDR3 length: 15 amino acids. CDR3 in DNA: TGTGCCTGGAGTGTACTGGCAGGGAGCACAGATACGCAGTATTTT. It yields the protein CAWSVLAGSTDTQYF.

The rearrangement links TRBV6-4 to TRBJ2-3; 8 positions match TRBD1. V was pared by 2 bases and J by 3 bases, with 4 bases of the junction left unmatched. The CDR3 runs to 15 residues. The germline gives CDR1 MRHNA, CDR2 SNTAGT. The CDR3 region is CASSDRTGGTDTQYF. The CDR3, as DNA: TGTGCCAGCAGTGACCGCACAGGGGGTACAGATACGCAGTATTTT.

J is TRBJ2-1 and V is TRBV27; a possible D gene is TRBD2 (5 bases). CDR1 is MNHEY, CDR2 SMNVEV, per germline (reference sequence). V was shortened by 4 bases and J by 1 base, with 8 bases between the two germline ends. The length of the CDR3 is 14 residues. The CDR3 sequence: CASSSRGSYNEQFF. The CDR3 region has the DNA TGTGCCAGCAGTTCCCGAGGGTCCTACAATGAGCAGTTCTTC.

This chain's CDR3 is CASSQDRTGAIGAGANVLTF. As DNA, the CDR3 is TGTGCCAGCAGCCAAGATAGGACAGGGGCAATAGGGGCCGGGGCCAACGTCCTGACTTTC. V and J are TRBV4-2 and TRBJ2-6; 9 bases line up with TRBD1. The germline gives CDR1 LGHNA, CDR2 YNFKEQ. This CDR3 is 20 amino acids long. After removal of 0 bases from V and 4 bases from J, the junction contained 13 bases not matched to a gene.

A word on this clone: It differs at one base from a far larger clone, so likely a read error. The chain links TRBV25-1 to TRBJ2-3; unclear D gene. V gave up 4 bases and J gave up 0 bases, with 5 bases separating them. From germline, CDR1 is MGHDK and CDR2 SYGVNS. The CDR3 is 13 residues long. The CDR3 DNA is TGTGCCAGCAGTGGAACTAGCACAGATACGCAGTATTTT. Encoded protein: CASSGTSTDTQYF.

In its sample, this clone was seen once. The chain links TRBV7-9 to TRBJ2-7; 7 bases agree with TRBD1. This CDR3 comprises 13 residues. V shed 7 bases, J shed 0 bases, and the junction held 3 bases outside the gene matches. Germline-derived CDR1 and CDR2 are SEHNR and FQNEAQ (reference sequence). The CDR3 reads CASTWDSSYEQYF. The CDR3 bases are TGTGCCAGCACCTGGGACAGCTCCTACGAGCAGTACTTC.

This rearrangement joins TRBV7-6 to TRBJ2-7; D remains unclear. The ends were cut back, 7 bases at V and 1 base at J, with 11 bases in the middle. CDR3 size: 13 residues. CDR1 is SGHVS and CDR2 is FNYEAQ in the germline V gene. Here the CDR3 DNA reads TGTGCCAGCACCCCGCCCAGGTCCTACGAGCAGTACTTC. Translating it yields CASTPPRSYEQYF.

The CDR3 DNA is TGTGCCAGCAGCCACCCGGGACAGGGCTACGAGCAGTACTTC. It codes for CASSHPGQGYEQYF. The chain links TRBV13 to TRBJ2-7; 9 bases align to TRBD1. CDR3 length equals 14 residues. Looked up from germline, CDR1 is PRHDT and CDR2 is FYEKMQ (reference sequence). V shed 5 bases, J shed 3 bases, and the junction held 5 bases outside the gene matches.

The CDR3 bases are TGCGCCAGCAGCCATGCCTCCGGGACAGGGGGGTACGAGCAGTACTTC. Translation gives CASSHASGTGGYEQYF. The chain uses TRBV4-1 and TRBJ2-7; 11 bases are shared with TRBD1. Germline V lookup: CDR1 MGHRA, CDR2 YSYEKL. V dropped 3 bases and J dropped 4; count of bases not matched to a gene: 8. This CDR3 is 16 amino acids long.

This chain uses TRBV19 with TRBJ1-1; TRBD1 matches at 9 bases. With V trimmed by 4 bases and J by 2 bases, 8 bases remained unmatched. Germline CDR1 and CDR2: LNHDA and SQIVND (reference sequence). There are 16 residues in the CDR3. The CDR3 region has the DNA TGTGCCAGTAGTAATGTTTGGACAGGGGCCAACACTGAAGCTTTCTTT. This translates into CASSNVWTGANTEAFF.

The DNA of the CDR3 is TGCGCCAGCTCAACGCCGATGAGGGGGGCGTACACTGAAGCTTTCTTT. Translated: CASSTPMRGAYTEAFF. The V gene is TRBV5-1, the J gene TRBJ1-1, with TRBD1 as a possible D gene (6 bases). There are 16 residues in the CDR3. V was clipped by 7 bases and J by 3 bases, with 22 bases between them. Per the germline V gene, CDR1 is SGHRS and CDR2 is YFSETQ.

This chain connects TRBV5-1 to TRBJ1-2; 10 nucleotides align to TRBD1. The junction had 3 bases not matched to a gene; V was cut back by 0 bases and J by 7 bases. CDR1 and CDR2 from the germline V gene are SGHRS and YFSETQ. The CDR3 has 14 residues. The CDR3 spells CASSLGGTGVGYTF. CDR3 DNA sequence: TGCGCCAGCAGCTTGGGCGGGACAGGGGTTGGCTACACCTTC.

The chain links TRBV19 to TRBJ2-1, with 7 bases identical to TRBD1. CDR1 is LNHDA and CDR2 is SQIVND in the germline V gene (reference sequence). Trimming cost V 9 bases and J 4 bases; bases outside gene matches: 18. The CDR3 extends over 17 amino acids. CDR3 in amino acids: CASSPSFPGGWYNEQFF. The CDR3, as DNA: TGTGCCAGCTCCCCCTCCTTCCCAGGGGGTTGGTACAATGAGCAGTTCTTC.

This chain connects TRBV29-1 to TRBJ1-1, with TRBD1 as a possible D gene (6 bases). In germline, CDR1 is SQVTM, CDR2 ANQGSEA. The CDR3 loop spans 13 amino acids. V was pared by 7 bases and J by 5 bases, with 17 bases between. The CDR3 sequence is CSGEQGRKTEAFF. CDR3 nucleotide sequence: TGCAGCGGGGAGCAGGGGCGAAAGACTGAAGCTTTCTTT.

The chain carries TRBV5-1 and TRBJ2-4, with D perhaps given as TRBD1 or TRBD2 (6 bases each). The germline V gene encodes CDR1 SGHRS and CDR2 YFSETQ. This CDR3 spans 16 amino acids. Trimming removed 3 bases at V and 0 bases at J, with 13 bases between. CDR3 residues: CASSSMEGVAKNIQYF. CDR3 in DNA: TGCGCCAGCAGCTCCATGGAGGGGGTAGCCAAAAACATTCAGTACTTC.

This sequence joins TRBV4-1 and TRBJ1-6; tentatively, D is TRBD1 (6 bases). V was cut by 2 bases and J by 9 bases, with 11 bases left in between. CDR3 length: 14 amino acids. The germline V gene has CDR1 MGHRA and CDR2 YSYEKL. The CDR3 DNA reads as TGCGCCAGCAGCCAATCCGGGACAACTTCACCCCTCCACTTT. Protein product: CASSQSGTTSPLHF.

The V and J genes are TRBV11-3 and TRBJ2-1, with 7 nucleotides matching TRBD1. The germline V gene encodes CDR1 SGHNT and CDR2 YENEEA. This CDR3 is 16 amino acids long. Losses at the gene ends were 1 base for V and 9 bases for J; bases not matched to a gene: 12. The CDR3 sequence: CASSLATGNLPGEQFF. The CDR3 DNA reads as TGTGCCAGCAGCTTAGCGACAGGGAACCTTCCAGGTGAGCAGTTCTTC.

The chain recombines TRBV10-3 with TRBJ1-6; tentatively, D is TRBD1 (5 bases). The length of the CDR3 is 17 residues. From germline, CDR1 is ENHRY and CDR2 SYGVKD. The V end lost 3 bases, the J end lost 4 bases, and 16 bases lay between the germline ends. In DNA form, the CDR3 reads TGTGCCATCAGTGAACACCCACCCCAGGGTTATAATTCACCCCTCCACTTT. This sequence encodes CAISEHPPQGYNSPLHF.

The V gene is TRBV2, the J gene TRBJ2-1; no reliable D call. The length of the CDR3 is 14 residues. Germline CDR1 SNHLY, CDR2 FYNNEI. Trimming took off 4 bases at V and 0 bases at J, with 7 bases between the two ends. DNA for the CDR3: TGTGCCAGCAGTGTGGGCGGCTCCTACAATGAGCAGTTCTTC. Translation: CASSVGGSYNEQFF.

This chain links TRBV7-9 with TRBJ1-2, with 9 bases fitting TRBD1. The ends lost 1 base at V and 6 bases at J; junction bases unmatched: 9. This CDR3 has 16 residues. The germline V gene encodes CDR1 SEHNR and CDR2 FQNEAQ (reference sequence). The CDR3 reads CASSLGYRDRVDGYTF. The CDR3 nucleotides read TGTGCCAGCAGCTTAGGATACCGGGACAGGGTTGATGGCTACACCTTC.

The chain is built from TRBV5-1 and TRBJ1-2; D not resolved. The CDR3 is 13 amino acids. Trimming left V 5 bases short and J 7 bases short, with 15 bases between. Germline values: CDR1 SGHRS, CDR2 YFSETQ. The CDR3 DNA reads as TGCGCCAGCAGTCCCGGTGGTGGACCTGGCTACACCTTC. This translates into CASSPGGGPGYTF.

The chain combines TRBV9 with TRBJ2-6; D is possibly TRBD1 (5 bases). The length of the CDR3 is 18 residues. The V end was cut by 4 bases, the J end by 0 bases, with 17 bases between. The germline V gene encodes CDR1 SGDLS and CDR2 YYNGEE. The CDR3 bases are TGTGCCAGCAGCTACCGTAGGGGTTCCGGCTCTGGGGCCAACGTCCTGACTTTC. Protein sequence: CASSYRRGSGSGANVLTF.

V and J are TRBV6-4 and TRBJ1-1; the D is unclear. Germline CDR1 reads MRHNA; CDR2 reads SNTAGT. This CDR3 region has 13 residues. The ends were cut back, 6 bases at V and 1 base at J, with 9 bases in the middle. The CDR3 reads CASRRTANTEAFF. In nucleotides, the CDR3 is TGTGCCAGCAGGAGGACTGCGAACACTGAAGCTTTCTTT.

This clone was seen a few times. This CDR3 reads CASIWTPGFEAFF. In DNA, the CDR3 is TGTGCCAGCATATGGACACCAGGATTTGAAGCTTTCTTT. The chain recombines TRBV2 with TRBJ1-1; the D gene is possibly TRBD1 (5 bases). The CDR3 is 13 amino acids. V lost 7 bases and J lost 7, with 16 bases in between. Germline V gene sequence: CDR1 SNHLY, CDR2 FYNNEI. The whole variable domain, remainder taken from reference TRBV2 and TRBJ1-1, is EPEVTQTPSHQVTQMGQEVILRCVPISNHLYFYWYRQILGQKVEFLVSFYNNEISEKSEIFDDQFSVERPDGSNFTLKIRSTKLEDSAMYFCASIWTPGFEAFFGQGTRLTVV.

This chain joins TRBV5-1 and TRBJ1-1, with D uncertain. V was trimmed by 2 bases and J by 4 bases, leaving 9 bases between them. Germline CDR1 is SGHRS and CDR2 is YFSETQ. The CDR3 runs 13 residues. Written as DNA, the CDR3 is TGCGCCAGCAGCTTAGCCTGGTCCACTGAAGCTTTCTTT. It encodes CASSLAWSTEAFF.

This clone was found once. The CDR3 coding sequence is TGTGCCAGTAGTAAGGGAGCTTACGAGCAGTACTTC. It encodes CASSKGAYEQYF. This chain joins TRBV19 and TRBJ2-7, with a possible D match to TRBD2 (5 bases). The CDR3 spans 12 residues. Germline V gene sequence: CDR1 LNHDA, CDR2 SQIVND (reference sequence). Trimming pared 4 bases from V and 4 bases from J, leaving 8 bases between. Full variable domain (rest looked up from reference TRBV19 and TRBJ2-7): DGGITQSPKYLFRKEGQNVTLSCEQNLNHDAMYWYRQDPGQGLRLIYYSQIVNDFQKGDIAEGYSVSREKKESFPLTVTSAQKNPTAFYLCASSKGAYEQYFGPGTRLTVT.

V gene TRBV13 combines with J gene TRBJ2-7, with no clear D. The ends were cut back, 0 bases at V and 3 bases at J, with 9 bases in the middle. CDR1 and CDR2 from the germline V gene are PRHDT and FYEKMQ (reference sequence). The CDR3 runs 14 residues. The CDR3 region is CASSLGGQHYEQYF. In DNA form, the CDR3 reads TGTGCCAGCAGCTTAGGCGGGCAGCACTACGAGCAGTACTTC.

In nucleotides, the CDR3 is TGTGCCAGCACCGCAGGGGGTACTGAAGCTTTCTTT. Translated: CASTAGGTEAFF. The J gene is TRBJ1-1, the V gene TRBV27; TRBD1 aligns across 7 bases. CDR3 length: 12 amino acids. Trimming removed 7 bases from V and 5 bases from J; junction bases left unmatched: 4. Germline V gene data show CDR1 as MNHEY and CDR2 as SMNVEV (reference sequence).

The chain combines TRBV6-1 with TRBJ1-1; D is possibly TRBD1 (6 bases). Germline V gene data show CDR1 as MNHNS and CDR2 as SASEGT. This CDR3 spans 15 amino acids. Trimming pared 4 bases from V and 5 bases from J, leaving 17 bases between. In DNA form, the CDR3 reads TGTGCCAGCAGTGGGGCAGGTCGTCAGGGGACTGAAGCTTTCTTT. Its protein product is CASSGAGRQGTEAFF.